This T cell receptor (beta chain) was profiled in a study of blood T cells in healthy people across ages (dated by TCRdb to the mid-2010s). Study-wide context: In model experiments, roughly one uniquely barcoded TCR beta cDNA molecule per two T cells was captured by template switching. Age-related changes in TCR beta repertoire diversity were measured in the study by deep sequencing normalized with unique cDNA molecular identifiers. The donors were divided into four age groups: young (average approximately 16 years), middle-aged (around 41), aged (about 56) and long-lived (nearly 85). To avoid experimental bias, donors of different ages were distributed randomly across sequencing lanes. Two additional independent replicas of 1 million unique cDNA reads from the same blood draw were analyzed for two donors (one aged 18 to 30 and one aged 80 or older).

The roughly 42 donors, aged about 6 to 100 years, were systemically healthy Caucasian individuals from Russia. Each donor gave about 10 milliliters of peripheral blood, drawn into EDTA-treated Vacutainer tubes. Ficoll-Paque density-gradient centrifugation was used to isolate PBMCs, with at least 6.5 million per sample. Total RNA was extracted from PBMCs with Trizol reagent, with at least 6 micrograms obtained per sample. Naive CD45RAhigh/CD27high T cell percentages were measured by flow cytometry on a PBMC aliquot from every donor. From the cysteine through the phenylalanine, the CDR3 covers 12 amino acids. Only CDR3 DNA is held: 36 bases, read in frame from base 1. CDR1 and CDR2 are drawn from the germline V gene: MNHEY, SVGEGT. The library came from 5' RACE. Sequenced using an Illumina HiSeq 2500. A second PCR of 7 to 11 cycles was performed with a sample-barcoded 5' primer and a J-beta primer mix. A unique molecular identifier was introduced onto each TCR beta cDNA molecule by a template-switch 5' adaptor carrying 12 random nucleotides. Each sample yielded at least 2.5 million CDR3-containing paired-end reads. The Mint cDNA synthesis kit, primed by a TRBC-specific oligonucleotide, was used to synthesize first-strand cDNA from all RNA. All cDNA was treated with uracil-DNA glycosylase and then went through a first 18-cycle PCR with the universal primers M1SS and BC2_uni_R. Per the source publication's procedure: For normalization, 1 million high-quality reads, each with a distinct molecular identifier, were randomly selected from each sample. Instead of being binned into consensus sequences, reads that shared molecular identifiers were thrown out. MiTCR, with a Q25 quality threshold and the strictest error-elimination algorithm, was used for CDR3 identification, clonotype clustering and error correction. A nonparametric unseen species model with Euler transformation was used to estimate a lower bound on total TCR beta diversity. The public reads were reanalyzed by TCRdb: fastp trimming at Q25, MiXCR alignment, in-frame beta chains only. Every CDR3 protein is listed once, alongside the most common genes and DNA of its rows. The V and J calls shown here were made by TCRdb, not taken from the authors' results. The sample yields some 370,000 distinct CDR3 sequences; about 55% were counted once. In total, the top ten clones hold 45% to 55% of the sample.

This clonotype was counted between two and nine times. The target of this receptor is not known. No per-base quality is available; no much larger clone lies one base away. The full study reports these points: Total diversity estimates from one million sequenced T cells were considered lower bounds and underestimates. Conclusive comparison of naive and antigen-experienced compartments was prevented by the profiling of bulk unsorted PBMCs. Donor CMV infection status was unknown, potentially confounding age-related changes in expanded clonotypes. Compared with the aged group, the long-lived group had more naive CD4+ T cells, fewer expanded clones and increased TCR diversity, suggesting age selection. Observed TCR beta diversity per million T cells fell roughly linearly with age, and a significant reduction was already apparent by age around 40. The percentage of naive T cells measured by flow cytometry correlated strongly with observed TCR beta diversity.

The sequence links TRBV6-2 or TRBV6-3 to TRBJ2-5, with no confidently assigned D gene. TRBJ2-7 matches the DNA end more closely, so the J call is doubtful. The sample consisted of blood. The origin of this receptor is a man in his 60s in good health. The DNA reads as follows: TGTGCCAGCACTCAACCCCCCTCCGAGCAGTACTTC. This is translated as CASTQPPSEQYF.